This T cell receptor beta chain comes out of a study of blood T cell repertoires in COVID-19. About the study: The origin of the acute and convalescent COVID-19 samples was the United States, Italy and Spain.

Trimming cost V 1 base and J 7 bases; bases outside gene matches: 11. In germline, CDR1 is SGHAT, CDR2 FQNNGV. The CDR3 consists of 16 residues. Per the original methods: Estimated nucleated cell counts came from reference gene primer amplification. The table came from immunoSEQ multiplex PCR; TCRdb's copy has only in-frame clones and leaves some out. The D gene and trimming were derived from the DNA, and the V and J assignments and clone size from that table. Here the sample spans 150,000 to 200,000 clones, 75% to 90% being singletons. The genes are TRBV11-2 and TRBJ2-5; TRBD2 agrees at 8 bases. The sample consisted of peripheral blood. The clonotype originates from a woman aged 40 to 50 with acute or convalescent COVID-19. The CDR3 region has the DNA TGTGCCAGCAGCTTAGGCCCCACAGCGGGGGTGGGGACCCAGTACTTC. Amino acids: CASSLGPTAGVGTQYF.